This T cell receptor beta chain derives from a study of Graves' ophthalmopathy and Graves' hyperthyroidism. In the study overall: Peripheral blood sampling preceded any treatment and occurred at initial diagnosis. General study results and limits: Ophthalmopathy and stable hyperthyroidism were discriminated by a 13-signature model, with 87.88% sensitivity and approximately 81% specificity.

The CDR3 spans 14 residues. V lost 6 bases and J lost 7; bases outside the gene matches: 10. As the template, RNA transcripts were used to amplify TCR beta CDR3 regions. RT-PCR with HTBI primers came first, then second-round multiplex PCR. TCRdb reprocessed the multiplex PCR reads with MiXCR, giving one entry per CDR3 protein. The sample has hundreds of thousands of distinct CDR3 sequences, 20% to 25% seen once. Presentation of ophthalmopathy in the donors involved moderate-to-severe activity, CAS ≥3, NOSPECS ≥4 and a duration under 3 months. Researchers turned away patients with other autoimmune diseases, uncontrolled infections, pregnancy or lactation. This clonotype has ten or more counts. The antigen is not known.

Material: peripheral blood. The sequence came from a woman aged 45 to 65 with Graves' ophthalmopathy. The V call is TRBV12-3 or TRBV12-4, the J call TRBJ1-1, with 8 bases matching TRBD1. CDR3 loop: CASRAGGGPDEAFF. The CDR3 DNA reads as TGTGCCAGCAGGGCAGGGGGCGGTCCTGATGAAGCTTTCTTT.